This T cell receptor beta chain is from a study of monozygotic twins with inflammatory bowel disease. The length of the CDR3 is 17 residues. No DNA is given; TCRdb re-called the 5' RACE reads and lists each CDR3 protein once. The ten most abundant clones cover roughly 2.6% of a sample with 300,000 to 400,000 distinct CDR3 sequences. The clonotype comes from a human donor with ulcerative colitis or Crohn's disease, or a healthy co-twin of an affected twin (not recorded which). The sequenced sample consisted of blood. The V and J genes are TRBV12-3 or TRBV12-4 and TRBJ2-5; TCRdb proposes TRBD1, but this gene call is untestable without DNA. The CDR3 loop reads CASSPVMGQGSQETQYF.